The sequence of this T cell receptor beta chain was determined in a study of blood T cells in healthy people across ages. CDR1 SGHVS and CDR2 FNYEAQ come from the germline V gene. Unmatched junction bases numbered 8, after V lost 5 bases and J lost 4 bases. The CDR3 has 15 residues. The use of a sample-barcoded 5' primer and a J-beta primer mix characterized a second PCR of roughly 6 to 11 cycles. TCRdb redid the calling of the 5' RACE reads with MiXCR, one entry per CDR3 protein. The sample lists 1.5 million to 2 million distinct CDR3 sequences; 25% to 30% were seen once. General observations from the study: Higher diversity and more naive CD4+ cells were features of long-lived donors, compared to aged donors. Diversity estimates from one million T cells were considered underestimates.

With regard to this clonotype: Antigen specificity is unknown.

Every donor contributed about 10 milliliters of peripheral blood by blood draw. Isolation recovered at least 6 million PBMCs from every sample. The receptor's source is a woman aged 25-40 years in good health. This chain uses TRBV7-6 with TRBJ2-1, with 7 bases aligning to TRBD1. What was sequenced was blood. The CDR3 DNA reads as TGTGCCAGCAGCCCCGGGACAGAATTTTACAATGAGCAGTTCTTC. Amino acids: CASSPGTEFYNEQFF.